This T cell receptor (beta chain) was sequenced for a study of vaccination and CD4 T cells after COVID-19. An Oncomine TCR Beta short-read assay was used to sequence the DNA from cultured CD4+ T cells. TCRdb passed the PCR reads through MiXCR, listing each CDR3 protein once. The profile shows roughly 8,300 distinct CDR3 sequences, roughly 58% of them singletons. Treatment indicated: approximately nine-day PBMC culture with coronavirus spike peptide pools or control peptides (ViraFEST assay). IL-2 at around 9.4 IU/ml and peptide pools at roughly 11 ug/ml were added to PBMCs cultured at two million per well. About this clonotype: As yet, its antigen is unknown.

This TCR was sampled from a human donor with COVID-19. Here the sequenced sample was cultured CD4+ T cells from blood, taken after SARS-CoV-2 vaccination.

CDR3 in amino acids: CAWNGQGNQPQHF. The CDR3 DNA sequence: TGTGCCTGGAACGGACAGGGCAATCAGCCCCAGCATTTT. The rearrangement links TRBV30 to TRBJ1-5; 7 positions agree with TRBD1. J was trimmed by 2 bases and V by 4 bases; bases with no gene match: 2. CDR1 is GTSNPN and CDR2 is SVGIG in the germline V gene (reference sequence). CDR3 length: 13 residues.